This T cell receptor (beta chain) was recovered during a study of T cells in Graves' hyperthyroidism and ophthalmopathy. V lost 2 bases and J 5 bases, leaving 10 bases between the germline ends. The CDR3 length is 13 residues. Germline V gene lookup returns CDR1 KGHSH and CDR2 LQKENI. RNA transcripts served as the template for amplifying TCR beta CDR3 regions. The HTBI primer set was used in a first-round RT-PCR of the TCR CDR3. Via MiXCR, TCRdb re-called the multiplex PCR reads, giving one row per CDR3 protein. The profile shows 250,000 to 300,000 distinct CDR3 sequences, roughly 15% of them singletons. This clonotype was recorded many times. The antigen is not known. Not enrolled were patients with uncontrolled infection, other autoimmune disease, pregnancy or lactation. Study outcomes and limitations: Ophthalmopathy and stable hyperthyroidism were told apart by a 13 V-J model.

The material sequenced was blood. V is TRBV18 and J is TRBJ2-7; D gene unclear. This TCR was sampled from a woman in her forties or fifties with Graves' hyperthyroidism that later progressed to Graves' ophthalmopathy. For the CDR3, the DNA is TGTGCCAGCTCACCAGGGTCGGCGGACGAGCAGTACTTC. This translates into CASSPGSADEQYF.